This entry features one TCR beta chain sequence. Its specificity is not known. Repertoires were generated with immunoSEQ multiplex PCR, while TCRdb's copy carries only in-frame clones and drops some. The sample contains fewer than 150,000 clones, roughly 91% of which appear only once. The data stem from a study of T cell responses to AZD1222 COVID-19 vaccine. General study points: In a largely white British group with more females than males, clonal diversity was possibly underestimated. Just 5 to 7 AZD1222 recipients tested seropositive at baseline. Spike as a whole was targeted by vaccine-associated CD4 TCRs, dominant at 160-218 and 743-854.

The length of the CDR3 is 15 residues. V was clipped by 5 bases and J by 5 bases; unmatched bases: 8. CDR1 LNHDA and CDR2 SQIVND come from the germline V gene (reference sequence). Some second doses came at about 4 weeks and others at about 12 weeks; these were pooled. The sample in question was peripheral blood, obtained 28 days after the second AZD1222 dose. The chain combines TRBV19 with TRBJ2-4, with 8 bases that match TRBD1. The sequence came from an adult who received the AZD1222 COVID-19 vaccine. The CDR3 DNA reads TGTGCCAGTAGTGGGCAGGACAGGGCCCAAAACATTCAGTACTTC. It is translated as CASSGQDRAQNIQYF.